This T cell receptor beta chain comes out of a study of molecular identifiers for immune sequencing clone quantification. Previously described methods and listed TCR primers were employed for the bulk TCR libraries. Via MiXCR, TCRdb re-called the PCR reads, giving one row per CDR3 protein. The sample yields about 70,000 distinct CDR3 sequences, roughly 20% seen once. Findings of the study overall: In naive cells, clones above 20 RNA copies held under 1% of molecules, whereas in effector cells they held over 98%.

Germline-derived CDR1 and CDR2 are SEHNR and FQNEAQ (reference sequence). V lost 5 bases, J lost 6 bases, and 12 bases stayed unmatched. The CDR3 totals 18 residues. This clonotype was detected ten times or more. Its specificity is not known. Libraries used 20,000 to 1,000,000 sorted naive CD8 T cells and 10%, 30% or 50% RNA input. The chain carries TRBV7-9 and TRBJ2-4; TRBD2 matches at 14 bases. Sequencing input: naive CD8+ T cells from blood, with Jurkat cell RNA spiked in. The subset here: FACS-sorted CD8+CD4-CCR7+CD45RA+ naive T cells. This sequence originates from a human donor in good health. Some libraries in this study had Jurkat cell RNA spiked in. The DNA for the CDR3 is TGTGCCAGCAGCACGCCGGGACTAGCGGGAGATGTCAGAAACATTCAGTACTTC. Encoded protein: CASSTPGLAGDVRNIQYF.